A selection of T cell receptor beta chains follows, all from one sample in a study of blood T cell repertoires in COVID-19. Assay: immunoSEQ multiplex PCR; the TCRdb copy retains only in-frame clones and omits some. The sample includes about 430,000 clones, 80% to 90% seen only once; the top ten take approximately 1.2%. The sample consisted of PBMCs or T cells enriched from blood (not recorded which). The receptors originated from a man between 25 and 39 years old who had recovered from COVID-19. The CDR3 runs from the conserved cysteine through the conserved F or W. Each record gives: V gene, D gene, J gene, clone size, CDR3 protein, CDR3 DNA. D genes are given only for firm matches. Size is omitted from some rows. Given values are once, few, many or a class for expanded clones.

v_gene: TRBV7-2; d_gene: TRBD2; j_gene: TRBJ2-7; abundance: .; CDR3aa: CASSLGPATSGGYEQYF; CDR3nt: TGTGCCAGCAGCTTAGGCCCGGCGACTAGCGGGGGCTACGAGCAGTACTTC
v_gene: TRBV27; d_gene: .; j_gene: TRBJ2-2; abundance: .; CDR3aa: CASSLMYRVGSGELFF; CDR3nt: TGTGCCAGCAGTTTAATGTACAGGGTTGGTTCCGGGGAGCTGTTTTTT
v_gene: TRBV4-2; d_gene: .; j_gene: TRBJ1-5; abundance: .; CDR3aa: CASSQDGGNQPQHF; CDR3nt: TGTGCCAGCAGCCAGGACGGCGGGAATCAGCCCCAGCATTTT
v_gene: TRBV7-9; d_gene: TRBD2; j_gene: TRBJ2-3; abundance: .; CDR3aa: CASSLRGGRVRGSDTQYF; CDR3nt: TGTGCCAGCAGCTTACGAGGCGGGAGGGTTCGTGGGTCAGATACGCAGTATTTT
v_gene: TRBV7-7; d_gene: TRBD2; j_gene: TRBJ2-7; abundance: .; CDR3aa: CASSPPSSGTSGSYEQYF; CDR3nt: TGTGCTAGCAGCCCGCCGTCCTCTGGGACTAGCGGATCCTACGAGCAGTACTTC
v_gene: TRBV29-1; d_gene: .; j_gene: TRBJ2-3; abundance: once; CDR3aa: CSVSGASTDTQYF; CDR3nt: TGCAGCGTTAGCGGAGCTAGCACAGATACGCAGTATTTT
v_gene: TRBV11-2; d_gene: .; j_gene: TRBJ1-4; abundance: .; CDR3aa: CASSLLAEGESEKLFF; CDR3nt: TGTGCCAGCAGCCTTCTGGCGGAGGGTGAATCTGAAAAACTGTTTTTT
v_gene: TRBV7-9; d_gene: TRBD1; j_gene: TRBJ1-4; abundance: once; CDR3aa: CASSYKQGIDEKLFF; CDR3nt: TGTGCCAGCAGCTACAAACAGGGGATTGATGAAAAACTGTTTTTT
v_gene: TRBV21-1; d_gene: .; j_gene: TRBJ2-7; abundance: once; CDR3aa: CAGPRDRGHEQYF; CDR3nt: TGTGCCGGTCCCCGGGACAGGGGCCACGAGCAGTACTTC
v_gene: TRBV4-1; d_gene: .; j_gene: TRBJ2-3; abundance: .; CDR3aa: CASSQARGNTDTQYF; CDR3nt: TGCGCCAGCAGCCAAGCGCGGGGAAACACAGATACGCAGTATTTT
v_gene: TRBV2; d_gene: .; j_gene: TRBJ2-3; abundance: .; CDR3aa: CASSVQTPGQAQFEYF; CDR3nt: TGTGCCAGCAGCGTACAGACCCCGGGACAAGCACAGTTCGAGTATTTT
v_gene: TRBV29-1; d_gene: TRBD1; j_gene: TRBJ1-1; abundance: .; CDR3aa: CSVEWDRGYDTEAFF; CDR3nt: TGCAGCGTTGAATGGGACAGGGGATACGACACTGAAGCTTTCTTT
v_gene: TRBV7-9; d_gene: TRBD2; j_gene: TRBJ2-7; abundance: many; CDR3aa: CASSQTGGSSHEQYF; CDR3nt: TGTGCCAGCAGCCAAACTGGCGGGAGTAGCCACGAGCAGTACTTC
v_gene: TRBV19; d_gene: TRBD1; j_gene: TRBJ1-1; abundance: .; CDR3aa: CASSPLGQGVWDTEAFF; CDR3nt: TGTGCCAGTAGCCCCTTAGGACAGGGGGTCTGGGACACTGAAGCTTTCTTT